Presented here are 27 T cell receptor beta chains from one specimen sequenced in a study of beta chain features in type 1 diabetes. Expressed TCRB transcripts were sequenced, since all the RNA that had been isolated was reverse transcribed. This table comes from immunoSEQ multiplex PCR, and its TCRdb copy is limited to in-frame clones, with some not included. The sample records more than 150,000 clones, 11% being singletons. The sample consisted of central memory CD4+ T cells from blood. The receptors originated from a man aged 18 to 35 in good health.

There are a few counts of this clone. The rearrangement uses TRBV28 and TRBJ2-5, with D possibly matching TRBD2 (5 bases). The CDR3 length is 16 residues. The germline V gene has CDR1 MDHEN and CDR2 SYDVKM. V was trimmed by 5 bases and J by 4 bases, leaving 20 bases between them. CDR3 loop: CASSTGREGQRETQYF. Here the CDR3 DNA reads TGTGCCAGCAGTACGGGTCGGGAAGGGCAAAGAGAGACCCAGTACTTC.

This clone has more than one count but fewer than ten. The V and J genes are TRBV7-3 and TRBJ2-3, with 9 bases matching TRBD2. The CDR3 is made up of 18 amino acids. CDR1 is SGHTA and CDR2 is FQGTGA in the germline V gene. The V and J ends lost 5 bases and 0 bases, in that order; junction bases with no gene match: 12. CDR3 loop: CASSLGPSSGASTDTQYF. CDR3 nucleotides: TGTGCCAGCAGCCTAGGTCCGTCTAGCGGGGCGAGCACAGATACGCAGTATTTT.

The chain couples TRBV29-1 to TRBJ2-7; maybe TRBD1 (7 bases). Germline assignment: CDR1 SQVTM and CDR2 ANQGSEA. Trimming removed 4 bases at V and 4 bases at J, with 14 bases between. The CDR3 extends over 13 amino acids. The CDR3 region is CSVARDSGYEQYF. CDR3 nucleotides: TGCAGCGTTGCTAGGGACAGCGGGTACGAGCAGTACTTC.

V is TRBV29-1 and J is TRBJ1-5, with D possibly being TRBD1 (5 bases). The CDR3 is 13 amino acids. Germline values: CDR1 SQVTM, CDR2 ANQGSEA. V was shortened by 4 bases and J by 0 bases, with 7 bases between the two germline ends. CDR3 nucleotides: TGCAGCGTTGCCCAGGGTAGCAATCAGCCCCAGCATTTT. It translates to CSVAQGSNQPQHF.

The rearrangement links TRBV7-9 to TRBJ2-1; D is possibly TRBD2 (5 bases). The germline CDR1 and CDR2 sequences are SEHNR and FQNEAQ (reference sequence). The CDR3 covers 17 residues. The V and J ends lost 3 bases and 5 bases respectively, with 20 bases between them. The CDR3 DNA is TGTGCCAGCAGCTTTGCCCCTACTAGGCGACCCCACAATGAGCAGTTCTTC. This translates into CASSFAPTRRPHNEQFF.

This clone was seen only a few times. CDR3 region: CASSLQGVADTQYF. In DNA, the CDR3 is TGTGCCAGCAGCTTGCAGGGCGTTGCAGATACGCAGTATTTT. The genes are TRBV7-8 and TRBJ2-3; D possibly corresponds to TRBD1 (5 bases). Germline V gives CDR1 SGHVS, CDR2 FQNEAQ. CDR3 size: 14 residues. V was trimmed by 3 bases and J by 4 bases, leaving 11 bases between them. The entire variable domain, with the rest obtained from reference TRBV7-8 and TRBJ2-3, is as follows: GAGVSQSPRYKVAKRGQDVALRCDPISGHVSLFWYQQALGQGPEFLTYFQNEAQLDKSGLPSDRFFAERPEGSVSTLKIQRTQQEDSAVYLCASSLQGVADTQYFGPGTRLTVL.

This clone was seen only a few times. This chain connects TRBV5-1 to TRBJ2-7; D is undetermined. This CDR3 is 14 amino acids long. CDR1 SGHRS and CDR2 YFSETQ come from the germline V gene. Trimming removed 0 bases at V and 1 base at J, with 8 bases between. The CDR3 reads CASSLEQRSYEQYF. The CDR3 nucleotides are TGCGCCAGCAGCTTGGAGCAGCGATCCTACGAGCAGTACTTC.

This clone has more than one count but fewer than ten. The chain is built from TRBV7-3 and TRBJ2-1; D is unresolved. The CDR3 length is 13 residues. The V gene lost 5 bases and the J gene lost 6 bases, with 11 bases spanning the gap. Germline V gene data show CDR1 as SGHTA and CDR2 as FQGTGA. CDR3 sequence (DNA): TGTGCCAGCAGCGACCCTTGGGGCAATGAGCAGTTCTTC. Amino acids: CASSDPWGNEQFF.

This clone has only a few counts. The rearrangement joins TRBV7-9 to TRBJ2-7, with D perhaps assigned TRBD1 or TRBD2 (6 bases each). CDR3 length equals 13 residues. Looked up from germline, CDR1 is SEHNR and CDR2 is FQNEAQ (reference sequence). Trimming took 5 bases from V and 8 from J, leaving 16 bases between them. The CDR3 sequence is CASSPREGGKQYF. DNA of the CDR3: TGTGCCAGCAGCCCCCGAGAGGGGGGCAAGCAGTACTTC.

This clone occurred a few times. The genes are TRBV10-3 and TRBJ2-7; TRBD1 is a possible D gene (6 bases). Trimming pared 6 bases from V and 3 bases from J, leaving 18 bases between. The CDR3 runs to 15 residues. Germline V gives CDR1 ENHRY, CDR2 SYGVKD. This chain's CDR3 is CAISPTGSSRYEQYF. The CDR3 nucleotides read TGTGCCATCAGCCCGACAGGCTCCTCTCGCTACGAGCAGTACTTC.

This clone has a handful of counts. V usage is TRBV15 and J usage is TRBJ2-7; D ambiguous. The germline V gene has CDR1 LNHNV and CDR2 YYDKDF (reference sequence). The CDR3 extends over 13 amino acids. V was clipped by 0 bases and J by 3 bases, with 6 bases between them. The CDR3 spells CATSRDMGYEQYF. CDR3 sequence (DNA): TGTGCCACCAGCAGAGATATGGGCTACGAGCAGTACTTC. Full variable domain (outside the CDR3, taken from reference TRBV15 and TRBJ2-7): DAMVIQNPRYQVTQFGKPVTLSCSQTLNHNVMYWYQQKSSQAPKLLFHYYDKDFNNEADTPDNFQSRRPNTSFCFLDIRSPGLGDTAMYLCATSRDMGYEQYFGPGTRLTVT.

Only a few counts were recorded for this clone. The chain is built from TRBV29-1 and TRBJ1-2; unclear D gene. V was trimmed by 7 bases and J by 6 bases, leaving 9 bases between them. This CDR3 region has 10 residues. Germline CDR1 reads SQVTM; CDR2 reads ANQGSEA. The CDR3 DNA sequence: TGCAGCGCCTACGACAATGGCTACACCTTC. This gives the protein CSAYDNGYTF.

The chain uses TRBV7-2 and TRBJ1-2; perhaps TRBD1 as D (5 bases). Germline V CDR1 and CDR2: SGHTA, FQGNSA. The CDR3 has 14 amino acids. V dropped 5 bases and J dropped 5 bases, with 15 bases sitting between them. CDR3 bases: TGTGCCAGCAGCACCGGGGACGGACTTTATGGCTACACCTTC. Translation: CASSTGDGLYGYTF.

About this clone itself: One junction end disagrees with the germline gene, perhaps due to a read error. The chain uses TRBV7-7 and TRBJ2-2, with D perhaps assigned TRBD1 or TRBD2 (5 bases each). The CDR3 runs 12 residues. CDR1 and CDR2 (germline): SSHAT, FNYEAQ (reference sequence). The CDR3 region has the DNA TGTGCTAGCAGTCGAGGGGCCGGGGAGCTGTTTTTT. The encoded protein is CASSRGAGELFF. Full variable domain (outside the CDR3, taken from reference TRBV7-7 and TRBJ2-2): GAGVSQSPRYKVTKRGQDVTLRCDPISSHATLYWYQQALGQGPEFLTYFNYEAQPDKSGLPSDRFSAERPEGSISTLTIQRTEQRDSAMYRCASSRGAGELFFGEGSRLTVL.

This clone was counted many times. The V gene is TRBV7-2, the J gene TRBJ2-4; 8 bases fit TRBD1. The J segment lost 1 base and the V segment lost 1 base, leaving 9 bases of the junction unmatched. CDR3 length equals 18 residues. Germline CDR1 and CDR2: SGHTA and FQGNSA. The DNA for the CDR3 is TGTGCCAGCAGCTTAGAGGCAGGGGGCGACTCGGCCAAAAACATTCAGTACTTC. It encodes CASSLEAGGDSAKNIQYF.

This clone showed up just a few times. The rearrangement links TRBV27 to TRBJ2-1; D is possibly TRBD1 (5 bases). The CDR3 length is 13 residues. Per the germline V gene, CDR1 is MNHEY and CDR2 is SMNVEV (reference sequence). The V gene lost 6 bases and the J gene lost 7 bases, with 13 bases spanning the gap. The CDR3 coding sequence is TGTGCCAGCAGGCCTCATGGGGCAAATGAGCAGTTCTTC. Residues: CASRPHGANEQFF.

The rearrangement uses TRBV15 and TRBJ1-2; 9 bases are shared with TRBD1. V lost 3 bases to trimming and J lost 13 bases; unmatched junction nucleotides: 12. The CDR3 has 14 amino acids. The germline CDR1 and CDR2 sequences are LNHNV and YYDKDF (reference sequence). In nucleotides, the CDR3 is TGTGCCACCAGCAGCGGGACAGGGATTGTACTTTTCACCTTC. Protein sequence: CATSSGTGIVLFTF. Full variable domain (remainder filled in from reference TRBV15 and TRBJ1-2): DAMVIQNPRYQVTQFGKPVTLSCSQTLNHNVMYWYQQKSSQAPKLLFHYYDKDFNNEADTPDNFQSRRPNTSFCFLDIRSPGLGDTAMYLCATSSGTGIVLFTFGSGTRLTVV.

The rearrangement links TRBV7-2 to TRBJ2-5, with D possibly TRBD1 on 5 matching bases. Germline V gene sequence: CDR1 SGHTA, CDR2 FQGNSA. CDR3 length: 9 amino acids. The germline V and J ends were trimmed by 10 bases and 5 bases, with 5 bases remaining between them. CDR3 bases: TGTGCCACAGGGGAGACCCAGTACTTC. It encodes CATGETQYF.

The table lists this clone with many counts. J is TRBJ2-3 and V is TRBV15, with 12 bases lining up with TRBD2. Germline V gene lookup returns CDR1 LNHNV and CDR2 YYDKDF (reference sequence). V was pared by 5 bases and J by 2 bases, with 8 bases of the junction left unmatched. The CDR3 covers 17 residues. DNA of the CDR3: TGTGCCACCAGCTCGCGGACTAGCGGGACCTACACAGATACGCAGTATTTT. Residues: CATSSRTSGTYTDTQYF.

V gene TRBV11-2 combines with J gene TRBJ2-5, with 13 bases lining up with TRBD2. Looked up from germline, CDR1 is SGHAT and CDR2 is FQNNGV. V was clipped by 5 bases and J by 6 bases; unmatched bases: 9. There are 16 residues in the CDR3. This CDR3 is CASSPTSGGAAKTQYF. CDR3 coding DNA: TGTGCCAGCAGCCCAACTAGCGGGGGGGCCGCGAAGACCCAGTACTTC.

This clone was seen a handful of times. The V call is TRBV19, the J call TRBJ2-7, with D unclear. The CDR3 has 15 residues. Per germline, CDR1 LNHDA and CDR2 SQIVND (reference sequence). The V gene lost 5 bases and the J gene lost 0 bases, with 14 bases spanning the gap. CDR3 sequence (DNA): TGTGCCAGTAGTCCGCTGGACGGAAGCTCCTACGAGCAGTACTTC. It is translated as CASSPLDGSSYEQYF.

This clone was seen more than once but under ten times. V is TRBV9 and J is TRBJ2-1; TRBD2 matches at 7 bases. With V trimmed by 3 bases and J by 2 bases, 14 bases remained unmatched. The germline V gene has CDR1 SGDLS and CDR2 YYNGEE. This CDR3 comprises 18 residues. The CDR3 loop is CASSDPRGSGIAYNEQFF. In DNA, the CDR3 is TGTGCCAGCAGCGACCCAAGGGGCAGCGGGATTGCCTACAATGAGCAGTTCTTC.

This clone was detected a few times. CDR3 residues: CATSSRQVPYGYTF. CDR3 DNA sequence: TGTGCCACCAGCAGCCGACAGGTTCCCTATGGCTACACCTTC. J is TRBJ1-2 and V is TRBV15; D may be TRBD1 (6 bases). Germline CDR1 is LNHNV and CDR2 is YYDKDF (reference sequence). This CDR3 is 14 amino acids long. V lost 3 bases, J lost 4 bases, and 12 bases lay in between.

The chain carries TRBV14 and TRBJ2-1; 8 positions agree with TRBD2. The CDR3 runs 14 residues. Per the germline V gene, CDR1 is SGHDN and CDR2 is FVKESK. V was pared by 1 base and J by 8 bases, with 4 bases of the junction left unmatched. CDR3 region: CASSQGTSRDEQFF. CDR3 DNA: TGTGCCAGCAGCCAAGGGACTAGCAGGGATGAGCAGTTCTTC.

J is TRBJ1-2 and V is TRBV4-2; the D gene is possibly TRBD1 (5 bases). Germline loops: CDR1 LGHNA, CDR2 YNFKEQ. Trimming took 5 bases from V and 3 from J, leaving 10 bases between them. There are 13 residues in the CDR3. The CDR3 is CASSFSTDYGYTF. The CDR3 nucleotides are TGTGCCAGCAGCTTCTCGACAGACTATGGCTACACCTTC.

Only a few counts were recorded for this clone. This chain uses TRBV10-3 with TRBJ2-4; 7 nucleotides line up with TRBD1. The J segment lost 9 bases and the V segment lost 4 bases, leaving 9 bases of the junction unmatched. The CDR3 spans 14 residues. The V gene's germline CDR1 is ENHRY and CDR2 SYGVKD. For the CDR3, the DNA is TGTGCCATCAGTGCGATTTTACAGGGGAGCATTCAGTACTTC. It translates to CAISAILQGSIQYF.

This chain joins TRBV7-2 and TRBJ1-2, with D uncertain. The CDR3 has 14 amino acids. V lost 5 bases, J lost 4 bases, and 14 bases lay in between. Germline CDR1 is SGHTA and CDR2 is FQGNSA. CDR3: CASSLRTDFYGYTF. Written as DNA, the CDR3 is TGTGCCAGCAGCCTCCGGACGGACTTCTATGGCTACACCTTC.